This T cell receptor beta chain was identified in a study of blood T cell repertoires in COVID-19. J lost 1 base, V lost 7 bases, and 10 bases had no gene match. The CDR3 contains 16 residues. From germline, CDR1 is MNHNY and CDR2 SVGAGI (reference sequence). In this sample, this clone turned up once. Generated by immunoSEQ multiplex PCR, the TCRdb table keeps only in-frame clones and is missing some. Of approximately 150,000 clones listed, more than 75% are singletons. The chain has TRBV6-6 and TRBJ2-1; 7 bases fit TRBD2. Sequenced: peripheral blood. The TCR comes from a man aged 35 to 55 with acute or convalescent COVID-19. CDR3 protein: CASTKGLAASYNEQFF. DNA for the CDR3: TGTGCCAGCACCAAGGGGCTAGCGGCTTCCTACAATGAGCAGTTCTTC.